Below, 2 T cell receptor beta chains from the same sample are listed, as sequenced in a study of blood T cell repertoires in COVID-19. The table came from immunoSEQ multiplex PCR; TCRdb's copy has only in-frame clones and leaves some out. Counted here are about 170,000 clones, approximately 86% occurring once; the ten biggest clones make up 2.5% to 3%. The material sequenced was peripheral blood. The source is an elderly woman with COVID-19, enrolled during active disease.

This sequence joins TRBV7-8 and TRBJ2-1, with TRBD2 matching 9 bases. The junction had 11 bases not matched to a gene; V was cut back by 4 bases and J by 1 base. Germline V gene sequence: CDR1 SGHVS, CDR2 FQNEAQ. The CDR3 totals 18 residues. The chain's CDR3 is CASSSRETSGGSYNEQFF. Written as DNA, the CDR3 is TGTGCCAGCAGCTCTAGGGAGACTAGCGGAGGTTCCTACAATGAGCAGTTCTTC. The variable domain in full, completed from reference TRBV7-8 and TRBJ2-1, reads GAGVSQSPRYKVAKRGQDVALRCDPISGHVSLFWYQQALGQGPEFLTYFQNEAQLDKSGLPSDRFFAERPEGSVSTLKIQRTQQEDSAVYLCASSSRETSGGSYNEQFFGPGTRLTVL.

In its sample, this clone was seen a few times. This sequence joins TRBV7-2 and TRBJ1-1; D unresolved. With 5 bases removed from V and 4 bases from J, the gap between germline ends came to 11 bases. The CDR3 runs to 13 residues. From germline, CDR1 is SGHTA and CDR2 FQGNSA. The CDR3 DNA follows: TGTGCCAGCAGCATTACAGAAGTCACTGAAGCTTTCTTT. Its translation: CASSITEVTEAFF.